This T cell receptor (beta chain) was obtained from a study of long-term antiretroviral therapy in people with HIV. Study results and caveats: HIV repertoires showed narrower CDR3 length ranges than controls. Patients on ART gained diversity, which nonetheless stayed below transplant donor controls.

About this clone: Its antigen is not identified.

The run of the v3.0 immunoSEQ assay was at survey level. The data were produced by immunoSEQ multiplex PCR, yet TCRdb's version contains in-frame clones alone and is incomplete. The table has more than 7,500 clones, 60% to 80% seen once. Each donor had at least one pre-ART and at least two post-ART PBMC samples. Participants living with HIV all received treatment in the United States. There are 18 residues in the CDR3. V shed 4 bases, J shed 0 bases, and the junction held 13 bases outside the gene matches. Germline-derived CDR1 and CDR2 are SGHNT and YYREEE (reference sequence). The chain links TRBV5-4 to TRBJ2-3, with 8 positions matching TRBD2. Sequencing used unsorted PBMCs, obtained 0.4 years before starting antiretroviral therapy. The TCR originated in a man younger than 45 with HIV. DNA for the CDR3: TGTGCCAGCAGCGGAGGACTAGCCCGCGACCTGAGCACAGATACGCAGTATTTT. Its translation: CASSGGLARDLSTDTQYF.